This entry concerns a single T cell receptor (beta chain). The CDR3 consists of 16 residues. Trimming removed 4 bases from V and 0 bases from J, with 13 bases in between. Germline CDR1 MNHNS, CDR2 SASEGT. Profiled with immunoSEQ multiplex PCR; TCRdb holds only in-frame clones, not every one. This sample has fewer than 350,000 clones, with around 90% found just once. These data come from a study of blood T cell repertoires in COVID-19. Study-level background: Specimens from acute and convalescent COVID-19 originated in the United States, Italy and Spain.

Sequencing was carried out using PBMCs or T cells enriched from blood (not recorded which). This receptor was identified in a man between 60 and 75 years old who had recovered from COVID-19. This chain connects TRBV6-1 to TRBJ1-3; no clear D. The CDR3 here is CASSVGRQLSGNTIYF. DNA for the CDR3: TGTGCCAGCAGTGTGGGCAGGCAACTCTCTGGAAACACCATATATTTT.